The clone carrying this T cell receptor beta chain came up once. Its antigen is still unknown. After autologous stem cell transplantation all patients relapsed, and prior brentuximab vedotin exposure differed between cohorts. This record belongs to a study of PD-1 blockade in classical Hodgkin lymphoma. Study details: A 3 mg/kg intravenous dose of nivolumab was received by patients every 2 weeks.

There are 13 residues in the CDR3. V lost 2 bases and J 4 bases, leaving 8 bases between the germline ends. Germline CDR1 and CDR2: MNHEY and SVGAGI. Repertoires were generated with immunoSEQ multiplex PCR, while TCRdb's copy carries only in-frame clones and drops some. Of tens of thousands of clones in the sample, approximately 92% were seen once. Study results and limitations: Patients excluded were those beginning nivolumab under 1 year after ASCT. TCR diversity rose significantly by C4D1 in CD4+ but not CD8+ cells. Whoever responded completely had baseline diversity much like that seen in newly diagnosed patients.

The sequenced sample was peripheral blood mononuclear cells (PBMCs), obtained before the second cycle of nivolumab. V usage is TRBV6-5 and J usage is TRBJ1-2; D remains ambiguous. The TCR comes from a human donor with classical Hodgkin lymphoma. For the CDR3, the DNA is TGTGCCAGCAGTTACGCCACCGCCTATGGCTACACCTTC. It specifies CASSYATAYGYTF.